A single T cell receptor (beta chain) is shown here with its context. This specimen comes from a study of CD8 T cells in Susac syndrome. CDR3 length: 13 amino acids. The V gene's germline CDR1 is SNHLY and CDR2 FYNNEI. Trimming took off 6 bases at V and 7 bases at J, with 16 bases between the two ends. It was with random hexamers that about 0.45 to 1 ug RNA was reverse transcribed. TCRdb reanalysed the immunoSEQ multiplex PCR reads using MiXCR and keeps one entry per CDR3 protein. The table lists 300,000 or so distinct CDR3 sequences, under 95% of them singletons. The chain uses TRBV2 and TRBJ2-7, with unresolved D. The sample comprised CD4+ T cells from PBMCs. This sequence was found in a human donor with multiple sclerosis. The CDR3 region has the DNA TGTGCCAGCAGGCAAGATGTATTGGGGGAGCAGTACTTC. It encodes CASRQDVLGEQYF.